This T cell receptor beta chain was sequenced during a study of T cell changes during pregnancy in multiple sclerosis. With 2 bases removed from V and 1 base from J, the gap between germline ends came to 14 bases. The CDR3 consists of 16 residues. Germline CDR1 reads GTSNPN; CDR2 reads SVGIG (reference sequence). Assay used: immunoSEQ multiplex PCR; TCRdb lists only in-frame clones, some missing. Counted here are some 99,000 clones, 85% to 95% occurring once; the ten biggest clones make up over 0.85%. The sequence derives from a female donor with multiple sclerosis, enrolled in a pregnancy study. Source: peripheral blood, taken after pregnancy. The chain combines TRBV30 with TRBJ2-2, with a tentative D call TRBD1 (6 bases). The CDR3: CAWSHSAGVNTGELFF. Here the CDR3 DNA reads TGTGCCTGGAGTCATTCGGCAGGGGTGAACACCGGGGAGCTGTTTTTT.